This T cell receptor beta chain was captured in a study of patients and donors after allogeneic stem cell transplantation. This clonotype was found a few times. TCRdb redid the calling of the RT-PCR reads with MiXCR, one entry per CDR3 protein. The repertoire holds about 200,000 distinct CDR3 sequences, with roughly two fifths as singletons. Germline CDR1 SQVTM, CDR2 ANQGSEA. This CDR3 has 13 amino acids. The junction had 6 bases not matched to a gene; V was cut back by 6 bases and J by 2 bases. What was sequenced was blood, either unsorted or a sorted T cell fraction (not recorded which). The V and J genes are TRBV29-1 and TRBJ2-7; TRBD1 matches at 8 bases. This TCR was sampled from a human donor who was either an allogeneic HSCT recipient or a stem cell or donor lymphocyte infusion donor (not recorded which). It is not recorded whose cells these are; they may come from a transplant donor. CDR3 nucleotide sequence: TGCAGCGTCGGCGGGACAGGACCCTACGAGCAGTACTTC. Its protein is CSVGGTGPYEQYF.